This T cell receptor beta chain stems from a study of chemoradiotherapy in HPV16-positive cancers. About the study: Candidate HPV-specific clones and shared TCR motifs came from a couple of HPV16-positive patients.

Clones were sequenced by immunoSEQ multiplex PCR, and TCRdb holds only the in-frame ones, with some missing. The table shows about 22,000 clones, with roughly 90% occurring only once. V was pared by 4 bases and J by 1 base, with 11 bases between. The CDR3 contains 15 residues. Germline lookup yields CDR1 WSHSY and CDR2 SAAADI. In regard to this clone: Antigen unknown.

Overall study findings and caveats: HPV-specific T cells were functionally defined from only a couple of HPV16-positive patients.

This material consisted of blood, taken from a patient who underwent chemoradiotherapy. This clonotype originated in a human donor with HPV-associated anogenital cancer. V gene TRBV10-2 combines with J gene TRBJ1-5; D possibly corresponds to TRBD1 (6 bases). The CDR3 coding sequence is TGCGCCAGCAGTGGTAGGGGGGAGAGCAATCAGCCCCAGCATTTT. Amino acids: CASSGRGESNQPQHF.